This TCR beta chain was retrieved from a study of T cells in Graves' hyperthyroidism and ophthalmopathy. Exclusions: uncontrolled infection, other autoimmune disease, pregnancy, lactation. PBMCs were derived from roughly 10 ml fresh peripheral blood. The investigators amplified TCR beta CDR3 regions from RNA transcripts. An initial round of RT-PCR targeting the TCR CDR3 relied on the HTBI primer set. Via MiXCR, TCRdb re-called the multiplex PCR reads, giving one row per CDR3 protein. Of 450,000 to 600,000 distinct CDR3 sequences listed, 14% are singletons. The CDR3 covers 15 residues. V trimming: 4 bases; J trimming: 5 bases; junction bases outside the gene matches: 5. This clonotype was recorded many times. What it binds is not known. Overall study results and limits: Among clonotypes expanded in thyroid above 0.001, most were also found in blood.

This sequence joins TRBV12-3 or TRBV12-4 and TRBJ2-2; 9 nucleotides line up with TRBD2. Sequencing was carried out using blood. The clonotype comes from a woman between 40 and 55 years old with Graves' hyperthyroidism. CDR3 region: CASSSAGGGTGELFF. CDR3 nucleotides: TGTGCCAGCAGTTCAGCGGGAGGCGGGACCGGGGAGCTGTTTTTT.